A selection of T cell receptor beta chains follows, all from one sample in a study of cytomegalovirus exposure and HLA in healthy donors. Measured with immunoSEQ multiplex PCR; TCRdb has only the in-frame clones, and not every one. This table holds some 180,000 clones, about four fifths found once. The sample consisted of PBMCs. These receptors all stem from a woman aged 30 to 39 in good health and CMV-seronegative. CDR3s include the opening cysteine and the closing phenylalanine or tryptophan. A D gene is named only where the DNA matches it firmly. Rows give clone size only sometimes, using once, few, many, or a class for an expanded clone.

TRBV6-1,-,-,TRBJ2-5,TGTGCCAGCAGTGTGCGGCTGTACCAAGAGACCCAGTACTTC,CASSVRLYQETQYF
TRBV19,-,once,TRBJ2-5,TGTGCCAGTAGTCAAATTTCGAGAGTCCAAGAGACCCAGTACTTC,CASSQISRVQETQYF
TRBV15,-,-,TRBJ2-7,TGTGCCACCAGCAGAGGTGGGGGGGGCTTCTCCTACGAGCAGTACTTC,CATSRGGGGFSYEQYF
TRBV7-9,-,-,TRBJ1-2,TGTGCCAGCAGTTTGACAGCTTATGGCTACACCTTC,CASSLTAYGYTF
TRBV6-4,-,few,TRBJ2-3,TGTGCCAGCAGCCGAGACCTAGCATCAGATACGCAGTATTTT,CASSRDLASDTQYF
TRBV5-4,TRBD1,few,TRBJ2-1,TGTGCCAGCAGCTTATCATCCGGGACAGGGGGATACAATGAGCAGTTCTTC,CASSLSSGTGGYNEQFF
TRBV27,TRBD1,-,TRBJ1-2,TGTGCCAGCAGTTTCCTTTATCCGGGACAGGGGGACTATGGCTACACCTTC,CASSFLYPGQGDYGYTF
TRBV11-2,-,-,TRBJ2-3,TGTGCCAGCAGCTTAGGCATAGTAGCGGATACGCAGTATTTT,CASSLGIVADTQYF
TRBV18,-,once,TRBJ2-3,TGTGCCAGCTCCCACGGGGCAGATACGCAGTATTTT,CASSHGADTQYF
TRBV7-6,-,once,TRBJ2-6,TGTGCCAGCAGCTTACGCTCTGGGGCCAACGTCCTGACTTTC,CASSLRSGANVLTF
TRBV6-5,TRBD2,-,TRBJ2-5,TGTGCCAGCAGTTCCCCCCAGACTAGCAGAGGAGAGACCCAGTACTTC,CASSSPQTSRGETQYF
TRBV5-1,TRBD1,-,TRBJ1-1,TGCGCCAGCAGCGTCGGACAGGGGTGGAACACTGAAGCTTTCTTT,CASSVGQGWNTEAFF
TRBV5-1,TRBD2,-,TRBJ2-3,TGCGCCAGCAGCTTCAAACCCACTAGCGACACGCAGTATTTT,CASSFKPTSDTQYF
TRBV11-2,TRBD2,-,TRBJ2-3,TGTGCCAGCAGCTTAGTGGGACTAGCTCCAGATACGCAGTATTTT,CASSLVGLAPDTQYF
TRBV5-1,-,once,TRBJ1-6,TGCGCCAGCAGCCTGGACAAACCGGGACACCCTAATTCACCCCTCCACTTT,CASSLDKPGHPNSPLHF
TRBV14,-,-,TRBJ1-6,TGTGCCAGCAGCCAACCTATAATACAGGGTTTTCCCCACTTT,CASSQPIIQGFPHF
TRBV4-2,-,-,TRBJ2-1,TGTGCCAGCAGCCAATCTATAGGGGGGGCTAGAAATGAGCAGTTCTTC,CASSQSIGGARNEQFF
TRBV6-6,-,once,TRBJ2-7,TGTGCCAGCAGTTACGGGGACATAAAAAACGGTCACGAGCAGTACTTC,CASSYGDIKNGHEQYF
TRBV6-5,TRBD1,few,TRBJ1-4,TGTGCCAGCAGCTACCGAAGACAGGGTCCCGAAAAACTGTTTTTT,CASSYRRQGPEKLFF
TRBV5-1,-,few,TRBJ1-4,TGCGCCAGCAGCGAGTATGGACGGGATAATGAAAAACTGTTTTTT,CASSEYGRDNEKLFF
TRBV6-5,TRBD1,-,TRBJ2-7,TGTGCCAGCAGTTACTCTGGGACAGGTACCTACGAGCAGTACTTC,CASSYSGTGTYEQYF
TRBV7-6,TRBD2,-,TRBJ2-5,TGTGCCAGCAGCCCCCACGGGACTAGCGGCCAAGAGACCCAGTACTTC,CASSPHGTSGQETQYF
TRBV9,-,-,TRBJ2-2,TGTGCCAGCAGTTTTAAGGAGACCGGGGAGCTGTTTTTT,CASSFKETGELFF
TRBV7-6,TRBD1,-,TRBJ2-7,TGTGCCAGCAGCCACACTACAGGGGTTATCTCCGAGCAGTACTTC,CASSHTTGVISEQYF
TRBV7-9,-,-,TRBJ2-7,TGTGCCAGCAGCTCAGGGACCTACGAGCAGTACTTC,CASSSGTYEQYF
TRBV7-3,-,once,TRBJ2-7,TGTGCCAGCAGCTTAGACTCAAATCCCCCGCAGTACTTC,CASSLDSNPPQYF
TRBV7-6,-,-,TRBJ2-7,TGTGCCAGCAGCTTAGCCTCCGGGGACACGTCCTACGAGCAGTACTTC,CASSLASGDTSYEQYF
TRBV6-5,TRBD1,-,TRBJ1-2,TGTGCCAGCAGGCCTGGGGGACAGCTCAACTATGGCTACACCTTC,CASRPGGQLNYGYTF
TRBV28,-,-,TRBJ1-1,TGTGCCAGCAGTCTGCGAACTGAAGCTTTCTTT,CASSLRTEAFF
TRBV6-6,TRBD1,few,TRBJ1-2,TGTGCCAGCAGCCCCCGGACAGGCCACACCTTC,CASSPRTGHTF
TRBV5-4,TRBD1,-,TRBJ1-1,TGTGCCAGCAGCTTAACCGGGACAGGGGCGGGGACTGAAGCTTTCTTT,CASSLTGTGAGTEAFF
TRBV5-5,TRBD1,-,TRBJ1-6,TGTGCCAGCAGCATTGCCGGGACAGGGGTCTCACCCCTCCACTTT,CASSIAGTGVSPLHF
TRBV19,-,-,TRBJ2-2,TGTGCCAGTAGTCCTCGAGGGAACACCGGGGAGCTGTTTTTT,CASSPRGNTGELFF
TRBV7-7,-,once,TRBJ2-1,TGTGCCAGCAGCTTAGCCTTGACCGGACAGTACAATGAGCAGTTCTTC,CASSLALTGQYNEQFF
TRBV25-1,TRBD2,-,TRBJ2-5,TGTGCCAGCAGTCGGGGCGGCCGGGGGGGTGGAGAGACCCAGTACTTC,CASSRGGRGGGETQYF
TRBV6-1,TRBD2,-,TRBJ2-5,TGTGCCAGCAGTGAAGAGCGTGCGGGAGGAGAGACCCAGTACTTC,CASSEERAGGETQYF
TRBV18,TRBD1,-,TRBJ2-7,TGTGCCAGCTCACCTTTAAACAGACAGGGAAGTGCCTACGAGCAGTACTTC,CASSPLNRQGSAYEQYF
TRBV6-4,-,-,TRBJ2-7,TGTGCCAGCAGTGACAAAGAGGCCGAGCAGTACTTC,CASSDKEAEQYF